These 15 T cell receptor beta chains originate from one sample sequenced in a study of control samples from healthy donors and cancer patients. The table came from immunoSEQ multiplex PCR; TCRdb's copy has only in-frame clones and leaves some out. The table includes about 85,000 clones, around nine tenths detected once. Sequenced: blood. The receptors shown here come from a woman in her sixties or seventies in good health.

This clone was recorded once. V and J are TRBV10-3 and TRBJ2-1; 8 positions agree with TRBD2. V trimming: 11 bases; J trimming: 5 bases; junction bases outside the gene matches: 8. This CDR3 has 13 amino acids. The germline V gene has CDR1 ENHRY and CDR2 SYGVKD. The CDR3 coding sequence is TGTGCCGCAAGGACCGGGGGGGACAATGAGCAGTTCTTC. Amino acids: CAARTGGDNEQFF.

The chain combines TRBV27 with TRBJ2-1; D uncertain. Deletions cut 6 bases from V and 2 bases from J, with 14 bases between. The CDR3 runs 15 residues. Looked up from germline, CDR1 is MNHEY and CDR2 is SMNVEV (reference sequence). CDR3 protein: CASRHDTRTYNEQFF. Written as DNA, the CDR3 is TGTGCCAGCAGACACGACACCCGAACCTACAATGAGCAGTTCTTC.

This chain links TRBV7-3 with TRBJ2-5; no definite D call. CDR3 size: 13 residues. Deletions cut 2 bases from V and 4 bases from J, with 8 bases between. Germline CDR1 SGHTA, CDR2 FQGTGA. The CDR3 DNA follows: TGTGCCAGCAGCTTACGGTTTGGAGAGACCCAGTACTTC. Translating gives CASSLRFGETQYF.

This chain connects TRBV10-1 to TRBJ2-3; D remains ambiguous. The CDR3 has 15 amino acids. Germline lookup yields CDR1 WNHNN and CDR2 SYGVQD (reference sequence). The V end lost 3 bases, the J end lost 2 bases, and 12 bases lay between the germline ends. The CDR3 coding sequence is TGCGCCAGCAGTGAAGGCAGCCTCTCCACAGATACGCAGTATTTT. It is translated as CASSEGSLSTDTQYF.

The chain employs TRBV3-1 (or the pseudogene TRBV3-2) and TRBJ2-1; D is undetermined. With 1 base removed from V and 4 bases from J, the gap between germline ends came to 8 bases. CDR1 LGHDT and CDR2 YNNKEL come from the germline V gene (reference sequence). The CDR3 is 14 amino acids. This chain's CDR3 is CASSQGKGYNEQFF. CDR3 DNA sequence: TGTGCCAGCAGCCAAGGGAAAGGGTACAATGAGCAGTTCTTC.

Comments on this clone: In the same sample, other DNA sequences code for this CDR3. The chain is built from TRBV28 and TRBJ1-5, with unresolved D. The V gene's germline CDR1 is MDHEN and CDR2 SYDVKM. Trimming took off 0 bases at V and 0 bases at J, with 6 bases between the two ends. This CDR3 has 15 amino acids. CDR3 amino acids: CASSLWGGSNQPQHF. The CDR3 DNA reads TGTGCCAGCAGTTTATGGGGAGGTAGCAATCAGCCCCAGCATTTT.

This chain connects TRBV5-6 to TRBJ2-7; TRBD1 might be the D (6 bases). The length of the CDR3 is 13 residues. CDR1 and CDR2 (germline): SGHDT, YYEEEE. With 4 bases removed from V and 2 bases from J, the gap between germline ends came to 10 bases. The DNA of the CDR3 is TGTGCCAGCAGCCGCGGACAGACCTACGAGCAGTACTTC. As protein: CASSRGQTYEQYF. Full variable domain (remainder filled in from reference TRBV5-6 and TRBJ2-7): DAGVTQSPTHLIKTRGQQVTLRCSPKSGHDTVSWYQQALGQGPQFIFQYYEEEERQRGNFPDRFSGHQFPNYSSELNVNALLLGDSALYLCASSRGQTYEQYFGPGTRLTVT.

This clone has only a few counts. CDR3 amino acids: CASSPGGFEQYF. In DNA, the CDR3 is TGTGCCAGCAGCCCGGGCGGGTTCGAGCAGTACTTC. The genes are TRBV7-9 and TRBJ2-7; tentatively, D is TRBD2 (5 bases). Germline CDR1 reads SEHNR; CDR2 reads FQNEAQ (reference sequence). Trimming left V 5 bases short and J 6 bases short, with 11 bases between. The CDR3 contains 12 residues. The full variable domain, in which reference TRBV7-9 and TRBJ2-7 provide the parts outside the CDR3, is DTGVSQNPRHKITKRGQNVTFRCDPISEHNRLYWYRQTLGQGPEFLTYFQNEAQLEKSRLLSDRFSAERPKGSFSTLEIQRTEQGDSAMYLCASSPGGFEQYFGPGTRLTVT.

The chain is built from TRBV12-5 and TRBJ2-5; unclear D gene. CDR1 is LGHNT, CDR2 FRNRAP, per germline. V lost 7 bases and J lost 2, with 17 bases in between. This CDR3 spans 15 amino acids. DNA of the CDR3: TGTGCTAGTGCCCTGATGACGGTTCTTCAAGAGACCCAGTACTTC. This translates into CASALMTVLQETQYF.

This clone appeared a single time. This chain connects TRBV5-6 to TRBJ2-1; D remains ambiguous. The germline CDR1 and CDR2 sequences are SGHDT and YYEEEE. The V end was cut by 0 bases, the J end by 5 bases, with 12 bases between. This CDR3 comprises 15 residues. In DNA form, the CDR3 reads TGTGCCAGCAGCTTGGGGCCTCGGAGAAACAATGAGCAGTTCTTC. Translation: CASSLGPRRNNEQFF.

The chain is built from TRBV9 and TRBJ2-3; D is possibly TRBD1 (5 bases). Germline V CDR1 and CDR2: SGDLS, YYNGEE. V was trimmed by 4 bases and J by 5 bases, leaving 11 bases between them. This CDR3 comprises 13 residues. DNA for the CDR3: TGTGCCAGCAGCAAAGGGGCCGGAGATACGCAGTATTTT. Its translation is CASSKGAGDTQYF.

CDR3 in amino acids: CASSYGPRLGQPRGYTF. Here the CDR3 DNA reads TGTGCCAGCAGTTACGGACCCCGCCTTGGACAGCCCCGAGGCTACACCTTC. This chain links TRBV6-2 or TRBV6-3 with TRBJ1-2; TRBD1 might be the D (6 bases). There are 17 residues in the CDR3. Germline lookup yields CDR1 MNHEY and CDR2 SVGEGT. V was trimmed by 2 bases and J by 8 bases, leaving 24 bases between them.

CDR3 residues: CASSIHRDRFYGYTF. The CDR3 nucleotides read TGTGCCAGTAGTATTCATCGGGACCGATTCTATGGCTACACCTTC. J is TRBJ1-2 and V is TRBV19; D might be TRBD1 (5 bases). The V and J ends lost 3 bases and 4 bases respectively, with 15 bases between them. The CDR3 is 15 residues long. Germline V gene data show CDR1 as LNHDA and CDR2 as SQIVND (reference sequence).

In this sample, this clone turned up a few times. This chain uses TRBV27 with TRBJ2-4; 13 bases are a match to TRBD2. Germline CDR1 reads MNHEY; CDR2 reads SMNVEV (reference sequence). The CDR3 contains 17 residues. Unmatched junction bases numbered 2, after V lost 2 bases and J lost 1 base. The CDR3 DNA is TGTGCCAGCAGTTTACGGACTAGCGGGAGTGCCAAAAACATTCAGTACTTC. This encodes CASSLRTSGSAKNIQYF.

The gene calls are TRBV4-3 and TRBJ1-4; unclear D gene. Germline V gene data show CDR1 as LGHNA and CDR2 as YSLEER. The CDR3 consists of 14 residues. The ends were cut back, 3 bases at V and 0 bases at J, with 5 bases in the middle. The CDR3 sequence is CASSQWATNEKLFF. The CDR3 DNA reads TGCGCCAGCAGCCAGTGGGCAACTAATGAAAAACTGTTTTTT.